The sequence of this T cell receptor beta chain was determined in a study of blood T cell dynamics during melanoma immunotherapy (dated by TCRdb to 2020 to 2022). Study-wide context: All patients had metastatic melanoma and were given first-line pembrolizumab or nivolumab plus ipilimumab as standard of care in the United Kingdom. To find early correlates of response, the study profiled the peripheral T cell receptor repertoires of patients with metastatic melanoma both before and after one cycle of checkpoint inhibitor therapy. Consecutive patients formed a training cohort, and a further independent group of patients from the same centre was pooled into an external validation set.

Every bulk PBMC sample had a fixed 350 ng of DNA loaded. TCR beta CDR3 sequences were amplified from genomic DNA using the immunoSEQ TCRb Assay kit according to manufacturer instructions. The KAPA Library Quantification Kit for Illumina platforms was used to quantify the pooled libraries by qPCR. Pooled libraries were clustered at roughly 0.6-1.1 pM and sequenced on an Illumina NextSeq 500. The authors' pipeline ran thus. TCR data were analyzed with immunoSEQ ANALYZER and the R LymphoSeq package. A rearrangement efficiency score was calculated as productive divided by the sum of productive and non-productive CDR3 sequences. Clonality was measured with the Gini coefficient and diversity with the Renyi index at alpha=1, and both measures were compared pairwise between timepoints within each patient. In LymphoSeq, clonal relatedness was computed using an edit distance of 3, and repertoire similarity was computed using the Bhattacharyya coefficient. Linear discriminant analysis on week-3 changes in clonality and diversity was built with the R MASS and caret packages to classify response. The source is immuneACCESS, and TCRdb retained only in-frame sequences with V and J called. Part of the clones is not carried over; for the studies checked, unresolved V genes explain less than half of this, and the remainder is unexplained. Clone size and the V and J calls come from that table; the DNA yielded D and trimming. This sample comprises roughly 14,000 clones, 65% to 90% of them detected only once. Of the sample, approximately 6% is held by the ten largest clones.

The CDR3 numbers 17 residues from cysteine through phenylalanine. The read is trimmed to its CDR3 DNA, 51 bases read in frame from base 1. Clipping removes 5 bases from V and 0 bases from J, with 9 as the unmatched junction base count. The germline V gene encodes CDR1 MNHEY and CDR2 SMNVEV (reference sequence). This clone was recorded only once. Its specific antigen is unknown. No quality values exist for individual bases; no much larger clone is one base distant. This specimen's time point label, per the study, means: pre-treatment baseline. Blood was sampled before treatment (T0) and at week 3 (W3), after the first cycle of checkpoint blockade. Except for a couple of patients with rapid clinical progression, response was assessed 12 weeks after the first infusion by RECIST 1.1; disease control meant complete response, partial response or stable disease. Any patient who had received prior systemic cancer treatment, was on concomitant immunosuppressant therapy or had synchronous other active malignancies was excluded. Bulk PBMC and plasma cell-free DNA were both sequenced for TCR beta so that circulating cells and T cell turnover could be tracked. PBMC were isolated from blood with Lymphoprep and SepMate tubes, followed by red cell lysis. DNA from PBMC and sorted T cell subsets was extracted with QIAamp DNA Blood Mini kits.

General study outcomes and caveats: The relatively small sample size was recognized as a factor that could limit how well the results generalize. Patients who later achieved disease control showed a bifurcated PBMC repertoire reorganization at W3, with increased clonality or increased diversity, unlike progressors. Whether the T cell clones behind the repertoire changes were melanoma-specific or instead reflected general immune activation was something the study could not determine.

This specimen consisted of blood, obtained from a patient treated with checkpoint blockade. The TCR comes from a human donor with melanoma. The rearrangement joined TRBV27 to TRBJ2-4; 8 bases in the middle match TRBD1. The CDR3 region has the sequence CASSAARQGTAKNIQYF. The DNA reads TGTGCCAGCAGTGCCGCTCGACAGGGGACAGCCAAAAACATTCAGTACTTC.